This TCR beta chain was recovered during a study of radiation and T cells in renal cell carcinoma. Regarding time point: blood 4 weeks post-SBRT, at nephrectomy. Treatment given: 15 Gy SBRT to primary tumor, nephrectomy 4 weeks later. On this clone itself: Its specificity is unknown.

Whole-study findings and limits: Top tumor clonotypes rose in blood 2 weeks post-radiation, then contracted.

Libraries were prepared by immunoSEQ multiplex PCR; TCRdb keeps only in-frame clonotypes and omits some of them. Of about 74,000 clones listed, 89% were seen once; the top ten hold nearly 6%. The clonotype was recovered from a woman between 65 and 79 years old with renal cell carcinoma. Here the sequenced sample was blood, taken from a patient whose treatment included radiotherapy and nephrectomy.

The chain's CDR3 is CASSLERGPSRKEQYF. The CDR3 DNA reads as TGTGCCAGCAGTTTAGAAAGGGGCCCTAGCCGGAAGGAGCAGTACTTC. The chain couples TRBV28 to TRBJ2-7; D may correspond to TRBD1 or TRBD2 (5 bases each). CDR3 length equals 16 residues. V lost 2 bases to trimming and J lost 7 bases, with 21 bases between them. Germline V lookup: CDR1 MDHEN, CDR2 SYDVKM.